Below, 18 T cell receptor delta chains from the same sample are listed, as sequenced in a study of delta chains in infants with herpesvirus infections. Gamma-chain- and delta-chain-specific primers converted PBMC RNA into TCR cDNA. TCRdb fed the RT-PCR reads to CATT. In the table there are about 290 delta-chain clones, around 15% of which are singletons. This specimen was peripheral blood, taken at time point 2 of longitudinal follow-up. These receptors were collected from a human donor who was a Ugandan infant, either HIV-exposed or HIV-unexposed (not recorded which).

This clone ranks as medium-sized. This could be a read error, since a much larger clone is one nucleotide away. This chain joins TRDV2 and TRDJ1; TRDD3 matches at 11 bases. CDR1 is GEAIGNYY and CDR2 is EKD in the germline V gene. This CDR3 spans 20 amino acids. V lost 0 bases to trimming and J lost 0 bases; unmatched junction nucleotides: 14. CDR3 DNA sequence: TGTGCCTGTGACACCGTTGTACTGGGGGATATGCGTCCAGACACCGATAAACTCATCTTT. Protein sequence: CACDTVVLGDMRPDTDKLIF.

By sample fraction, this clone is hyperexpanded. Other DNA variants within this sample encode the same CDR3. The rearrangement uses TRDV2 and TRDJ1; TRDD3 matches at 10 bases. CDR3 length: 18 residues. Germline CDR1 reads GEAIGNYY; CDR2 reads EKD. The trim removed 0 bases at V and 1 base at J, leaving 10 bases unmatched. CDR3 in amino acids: CACDTVAGGYGRTDKLIF. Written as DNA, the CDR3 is TGTGCCTGTGACACCGTTGCCGGGGGATACGGGCGCACCGATAAACTCATCTTT.

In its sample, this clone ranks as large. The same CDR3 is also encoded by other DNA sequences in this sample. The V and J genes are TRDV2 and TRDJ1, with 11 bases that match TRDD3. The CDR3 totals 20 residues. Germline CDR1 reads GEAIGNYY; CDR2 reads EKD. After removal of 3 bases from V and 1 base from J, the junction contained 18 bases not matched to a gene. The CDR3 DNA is TGTGCCTGTGACCTTCTTCCCGTACTGGGGGATATTGGATCCACCGATAAACTCATCTTT. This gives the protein CACDLLPVLGDIGSTDKLIF.

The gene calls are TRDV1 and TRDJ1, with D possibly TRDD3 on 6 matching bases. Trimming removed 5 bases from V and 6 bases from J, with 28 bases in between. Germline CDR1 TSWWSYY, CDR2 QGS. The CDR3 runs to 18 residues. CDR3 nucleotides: TGTGCTCTTGGGAAAGGGTTCCCACACTGGGTACTGCGGTATAAACTCATCTTT. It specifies CALGKGFPHWVLRYKLIF.

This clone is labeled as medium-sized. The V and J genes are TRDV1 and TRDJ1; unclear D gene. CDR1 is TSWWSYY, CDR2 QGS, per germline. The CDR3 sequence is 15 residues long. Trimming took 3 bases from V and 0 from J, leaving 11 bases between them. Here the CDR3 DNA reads TGTGCTCTTGGGGACCAGGGGTCGTACACCGATAAACTCATCTTT. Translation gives CALGDQGSYTDKLIF.

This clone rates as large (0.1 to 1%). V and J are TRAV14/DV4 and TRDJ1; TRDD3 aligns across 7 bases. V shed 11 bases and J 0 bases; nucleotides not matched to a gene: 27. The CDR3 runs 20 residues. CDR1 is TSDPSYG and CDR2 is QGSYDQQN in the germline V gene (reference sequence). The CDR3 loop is CAESPTPGGSRRVNTDKLIF. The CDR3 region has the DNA TGTGCAGAATCACCTACGCCCGGGGGATCACGCCGCGTTAACACCGATAAACTCATCTTT.

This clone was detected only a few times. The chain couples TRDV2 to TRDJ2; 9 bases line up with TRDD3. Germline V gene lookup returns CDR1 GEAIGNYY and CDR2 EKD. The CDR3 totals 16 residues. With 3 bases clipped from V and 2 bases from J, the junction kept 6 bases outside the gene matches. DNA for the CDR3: TGTGCCTGTGACGCCCTGGGGGATCCCTTGACAGCACAACTCTTCTTT. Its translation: CACDALGDPLTAQLFF.

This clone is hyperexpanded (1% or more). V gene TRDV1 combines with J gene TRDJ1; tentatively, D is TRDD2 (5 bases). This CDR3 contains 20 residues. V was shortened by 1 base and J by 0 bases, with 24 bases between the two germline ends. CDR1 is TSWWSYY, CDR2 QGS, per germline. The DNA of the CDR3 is TGTGCTCTTGGGGAACAACCTACTCATCTACATCTAAAGTACACCGATAAACTCATCTTT. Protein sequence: CALGEQPTHLHLKYTDKLIF.

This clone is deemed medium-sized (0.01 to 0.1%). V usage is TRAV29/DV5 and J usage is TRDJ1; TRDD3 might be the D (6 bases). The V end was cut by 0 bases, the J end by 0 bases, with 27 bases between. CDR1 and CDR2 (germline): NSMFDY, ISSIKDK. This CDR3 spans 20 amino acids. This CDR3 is CAASALGPVGGELYTDKLIF. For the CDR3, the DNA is TGTGCAGCAAGCGCTCTTGGCCCGGTCGGGGGGGAATTATACACCGATAAACTCATCTTT.

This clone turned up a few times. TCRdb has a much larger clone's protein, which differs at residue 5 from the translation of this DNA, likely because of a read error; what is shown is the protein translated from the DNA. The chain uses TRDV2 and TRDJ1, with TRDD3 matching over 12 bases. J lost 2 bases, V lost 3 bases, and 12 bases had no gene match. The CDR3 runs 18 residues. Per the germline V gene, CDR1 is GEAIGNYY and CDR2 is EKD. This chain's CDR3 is CACDVLGDTIRTTDKLIF. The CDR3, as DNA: TGTGCCTGTGACGTACTGGGGGATACAATCCGAACGACCGATAAACTCATCTTT.

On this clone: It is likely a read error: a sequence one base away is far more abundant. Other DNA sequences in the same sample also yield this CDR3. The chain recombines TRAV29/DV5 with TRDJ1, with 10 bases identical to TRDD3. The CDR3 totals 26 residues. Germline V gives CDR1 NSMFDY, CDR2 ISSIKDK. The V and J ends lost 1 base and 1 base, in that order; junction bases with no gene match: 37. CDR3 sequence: CAASKSFFLAGPAGGYAFSFTDKLIF. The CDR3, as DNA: TGTGCAGCAAGCAAATCCTTTTTCCTCGCGGGCCCGGCTGGGGGATATGCGTTCTCTTTCACCGATAAACTCATCTTT. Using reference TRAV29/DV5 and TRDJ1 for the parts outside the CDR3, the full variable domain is DQQVKQNSPSLSVQEGRISILNCDYTNSMFDYFLWYKKYPAEGPTFLISISSIKDKNEDGRFTVFLNKSAKHLSLHIVPSQPGDSAVYFCAASKSFFLAGPAGGYAFSFTDKLIFGKGTRVTVEP.

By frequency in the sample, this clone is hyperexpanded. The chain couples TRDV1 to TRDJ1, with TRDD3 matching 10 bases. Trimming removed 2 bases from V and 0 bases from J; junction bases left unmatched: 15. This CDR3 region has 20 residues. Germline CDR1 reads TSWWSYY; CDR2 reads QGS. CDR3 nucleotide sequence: TGTGCTCTTGGGGAATCTTGGCGGCTGGGGGATAAGGAGTACACCGATAAACTCATCTTT. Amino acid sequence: CALGESWRLGDKEYTDKLIF.

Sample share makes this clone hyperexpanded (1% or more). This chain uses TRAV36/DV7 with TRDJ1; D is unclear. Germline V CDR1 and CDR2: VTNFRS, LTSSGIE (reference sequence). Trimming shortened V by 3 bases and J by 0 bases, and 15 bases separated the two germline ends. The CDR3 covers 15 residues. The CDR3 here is CAVVVETRYTDKLIF. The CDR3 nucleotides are TGTGCTGTGGTGGTGGAAACTAGATACACCGATAAACTCATCTTT. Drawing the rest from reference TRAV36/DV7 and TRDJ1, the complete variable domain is EDKVVQSPLSLVVHEGDTVTLNCSYEVTNFRSLLWYKQEKKAPTFLFMLTSSGIEKKSGRLSSILDKKELSSILNITATQTGDSAIYLCAVVVETRYTDKLIFGKGTRVTVEP.

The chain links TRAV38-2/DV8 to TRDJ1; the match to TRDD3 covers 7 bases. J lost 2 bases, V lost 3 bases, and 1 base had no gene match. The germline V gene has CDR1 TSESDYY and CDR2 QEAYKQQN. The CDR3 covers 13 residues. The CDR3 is CAYRTWGTDKLIF. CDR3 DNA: TGTGCTTATAGGACCTGGGGGACCGATAAACTCATCTTT.

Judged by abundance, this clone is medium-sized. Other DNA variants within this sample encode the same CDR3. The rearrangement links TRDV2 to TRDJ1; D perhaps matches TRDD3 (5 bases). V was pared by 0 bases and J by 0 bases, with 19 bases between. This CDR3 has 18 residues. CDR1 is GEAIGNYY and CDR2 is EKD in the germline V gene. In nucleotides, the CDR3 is TGTGCCTGTGACACCGTCGCGCTGAAGGGGAGCCACACCGATAAACTCATCTTT. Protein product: CACDTVALKGSHTDKLIF.

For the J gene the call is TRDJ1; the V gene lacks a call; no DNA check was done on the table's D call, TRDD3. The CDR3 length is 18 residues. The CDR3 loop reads CATVHVLELGDDTDKLIF. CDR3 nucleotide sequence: TGTGCTACTGTCCATGTCCTTGAACTGGGGGATGACACCGATAAACTCATCTTT.

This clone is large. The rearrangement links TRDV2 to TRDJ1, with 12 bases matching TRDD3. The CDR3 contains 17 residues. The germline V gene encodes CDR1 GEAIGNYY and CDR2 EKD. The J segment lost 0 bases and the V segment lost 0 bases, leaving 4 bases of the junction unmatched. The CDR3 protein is CACDTLGDTAYTDKLIF. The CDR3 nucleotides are TGTGCCTGTGACACCCTGGGGGATACGGCGTACACCGATAAACTCATCTTT.

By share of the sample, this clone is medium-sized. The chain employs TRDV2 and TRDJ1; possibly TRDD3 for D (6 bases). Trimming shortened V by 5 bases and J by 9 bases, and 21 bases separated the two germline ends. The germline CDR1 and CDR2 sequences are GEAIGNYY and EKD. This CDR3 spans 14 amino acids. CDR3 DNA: TGTGCCTGTGCTCATGACTGGGAAGTGGGAGAACTCATCTTT. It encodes CACAHDWEVGELIF.